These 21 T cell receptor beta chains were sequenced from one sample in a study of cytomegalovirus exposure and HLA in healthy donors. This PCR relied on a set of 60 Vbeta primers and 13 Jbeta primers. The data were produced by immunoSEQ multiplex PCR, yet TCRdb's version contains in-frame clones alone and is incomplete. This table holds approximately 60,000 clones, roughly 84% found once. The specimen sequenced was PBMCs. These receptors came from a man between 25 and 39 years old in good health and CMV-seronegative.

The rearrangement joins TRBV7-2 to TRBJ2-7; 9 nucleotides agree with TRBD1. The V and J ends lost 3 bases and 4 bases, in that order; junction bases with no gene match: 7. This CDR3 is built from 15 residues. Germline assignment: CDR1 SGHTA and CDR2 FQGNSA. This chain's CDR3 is CASSLGTGHGYEQYF. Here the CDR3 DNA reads TGTGCCAGCAGCTTGGGGACAGGGCATGGGTACGAGCAGTACTTC.

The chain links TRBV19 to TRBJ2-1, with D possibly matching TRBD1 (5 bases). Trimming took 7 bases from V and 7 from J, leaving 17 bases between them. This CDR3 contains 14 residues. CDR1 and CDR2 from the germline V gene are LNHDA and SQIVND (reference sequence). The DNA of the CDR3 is TGTGCCAGTAATCCCACCCAGGGTGGGAATGAGCAGTTCTTC. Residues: CASNPTQGGNEQFF.

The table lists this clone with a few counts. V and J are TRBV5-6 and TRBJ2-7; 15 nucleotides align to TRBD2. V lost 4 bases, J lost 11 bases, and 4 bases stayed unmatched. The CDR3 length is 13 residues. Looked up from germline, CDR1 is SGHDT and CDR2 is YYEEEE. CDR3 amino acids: CASSPGLAGGKYF. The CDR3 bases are TGTGCCAGCAGCCCTGGACTAGCGGGGGGGAAGTACTTC.

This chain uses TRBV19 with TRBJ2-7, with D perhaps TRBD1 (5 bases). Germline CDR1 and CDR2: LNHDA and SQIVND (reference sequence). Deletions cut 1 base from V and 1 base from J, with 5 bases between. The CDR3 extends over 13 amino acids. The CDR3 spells CASSIGQSYEQYF. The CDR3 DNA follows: TGTGCCAGTAGTATAGGACAGTCCTACGAGCAGTACTTC.

CDR3 in amino acids: CASRATGDSYEQYF. The CDR3 bases are TGCGCCAGTCGGGCGACGGGGGATTCCTACGAGCAGTACTTC. This rearrangement joins TRBV5-1 to TRBJ2-7; perhaps TRBD2 as D (6 bases). The CDR3 runs 14 residues. V dropped 8 bases and J dropped 1 base, with 16 bases sitting between them. Germline CDR1 is SGHRS and CDR2 is YFSETQ. The variable domain in full, with the rest retrieved from reference TRBV5-1 and TRBJ2-7, is KAGVTQTPRYLIKTRGQQVTLSCSPISGHRSVSWYQQTPGQGLQFLFEYFSETQRNKGNFPGRFSGRQFSNSRSEMNVSTLELGDSALYLCASRATGDSYEQYFGPGTRLTVT.

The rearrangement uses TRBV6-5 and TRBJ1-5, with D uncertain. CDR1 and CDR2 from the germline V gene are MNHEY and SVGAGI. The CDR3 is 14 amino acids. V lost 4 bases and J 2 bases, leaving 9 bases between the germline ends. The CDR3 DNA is TGTGCCAGCAGTTCGGTGTTCGGCAATCAGCCCCAGCATTTT. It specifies CASSSVFGNQPQHF.

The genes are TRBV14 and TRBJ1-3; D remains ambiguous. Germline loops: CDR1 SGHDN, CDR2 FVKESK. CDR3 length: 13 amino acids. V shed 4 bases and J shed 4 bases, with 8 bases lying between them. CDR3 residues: CASSPAGGNTIYF. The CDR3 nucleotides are TGTGCCAGCAGCCCCGCCGGGGGAAACACCATATATTTT.

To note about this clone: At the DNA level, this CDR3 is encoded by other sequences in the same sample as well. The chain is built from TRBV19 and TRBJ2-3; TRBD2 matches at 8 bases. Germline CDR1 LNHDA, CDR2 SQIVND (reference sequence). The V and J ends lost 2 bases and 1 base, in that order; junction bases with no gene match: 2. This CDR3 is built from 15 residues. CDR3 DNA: TGTGCCAGTAGTATACCGGGAGGGGGCACAGATACGCAGTATTTT. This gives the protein CASSIPGGGTDTQYF.

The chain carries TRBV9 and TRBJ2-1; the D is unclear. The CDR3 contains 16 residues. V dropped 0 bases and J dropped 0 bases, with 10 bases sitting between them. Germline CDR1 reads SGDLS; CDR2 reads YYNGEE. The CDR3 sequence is CASSVAALSSYNEQFF. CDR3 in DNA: TGTGCCAGCAGCGTAGCCGCCCTAAGCTCCTACAATGAGCAGTTCTTC.

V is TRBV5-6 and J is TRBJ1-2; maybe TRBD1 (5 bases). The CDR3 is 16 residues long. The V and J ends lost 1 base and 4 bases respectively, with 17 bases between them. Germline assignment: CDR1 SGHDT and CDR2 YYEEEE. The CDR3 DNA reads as TGTGCCAGCAGCTTGCGCGGACACGGTAAACTCTATGGCTACACCTTC. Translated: CASSLRGHGKLYGYTF.

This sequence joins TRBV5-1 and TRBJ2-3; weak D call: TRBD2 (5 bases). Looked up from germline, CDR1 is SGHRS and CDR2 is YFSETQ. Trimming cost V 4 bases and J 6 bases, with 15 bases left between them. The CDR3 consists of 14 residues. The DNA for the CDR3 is TGCGCCAGCAGCCCCCGGCCCAGCGGTGATACGCAGTATTTT. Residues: CASSPRPSGDTQYF.

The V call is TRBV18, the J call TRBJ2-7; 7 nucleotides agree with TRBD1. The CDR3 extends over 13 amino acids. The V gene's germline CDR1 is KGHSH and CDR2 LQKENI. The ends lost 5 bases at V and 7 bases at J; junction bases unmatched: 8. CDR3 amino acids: CASSVGTAEEQYF. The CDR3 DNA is TGTGCCAGCTCAGTAGGGACAGCGGAAGAGCAGTACTTC.

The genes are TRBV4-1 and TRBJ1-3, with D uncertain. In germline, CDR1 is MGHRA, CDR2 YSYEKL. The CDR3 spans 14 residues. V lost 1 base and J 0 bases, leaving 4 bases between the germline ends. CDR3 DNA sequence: TGCGCCAGCAGCCAAGGGGCCTCTGGAAACACCATATATTTT. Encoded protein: CASSQGASGNTIYF.

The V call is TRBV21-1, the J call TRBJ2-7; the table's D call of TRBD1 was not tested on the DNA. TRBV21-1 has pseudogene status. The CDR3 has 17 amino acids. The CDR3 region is CASSKKGQENPNYEQYF. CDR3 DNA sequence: TGTGCCAGCAGCAAAAAGGGACAGGAGAACCCGAACTACGAGCAGTACTTC.

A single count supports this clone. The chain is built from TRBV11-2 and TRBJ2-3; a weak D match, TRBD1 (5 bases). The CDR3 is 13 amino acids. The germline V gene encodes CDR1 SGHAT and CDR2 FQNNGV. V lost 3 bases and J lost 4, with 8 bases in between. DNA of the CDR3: TGTGCCAGCAGCTTGGAAGGGGCAGATACGCAGTATTTT. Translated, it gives CASSLEGADTQYF.

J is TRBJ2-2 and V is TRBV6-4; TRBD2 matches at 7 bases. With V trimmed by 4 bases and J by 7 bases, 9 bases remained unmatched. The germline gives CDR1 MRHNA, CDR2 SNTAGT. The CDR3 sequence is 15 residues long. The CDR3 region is CASSVTAGDFGELFF. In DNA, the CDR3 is TGTGCCAGCAGTGTAACGGCGGGAGATTTCGGGGAGCTGTTTTTT.

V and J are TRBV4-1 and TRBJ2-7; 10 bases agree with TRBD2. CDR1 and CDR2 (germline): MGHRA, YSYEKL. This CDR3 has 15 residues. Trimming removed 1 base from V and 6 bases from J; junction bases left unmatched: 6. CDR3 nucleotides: TGCGCCAGCAGCCAAGGCCTAGCGGGAGTGAGCGAGCAGTACTTC. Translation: CASSQGLAGVSEQYF.

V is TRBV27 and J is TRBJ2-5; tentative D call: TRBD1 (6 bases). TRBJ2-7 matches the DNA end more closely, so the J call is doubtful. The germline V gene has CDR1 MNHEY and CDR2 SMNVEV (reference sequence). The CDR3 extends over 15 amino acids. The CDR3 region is CASRPGTSSSYEQYF. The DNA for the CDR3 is TGTGCCAGCAGGCCCGGGACAAGCAGCTCCTACGAGCAGTACTTC.

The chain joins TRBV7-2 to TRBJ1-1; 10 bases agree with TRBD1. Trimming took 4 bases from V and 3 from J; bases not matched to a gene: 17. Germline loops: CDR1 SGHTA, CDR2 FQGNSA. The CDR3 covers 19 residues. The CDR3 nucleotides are TGTGCCAGCAGCTCCTCTTTTCTCAATGGGACAGGGGTGGACACTGAAGCTTTCTTT. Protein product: CASSSSFLNGTGVDTEAFF.

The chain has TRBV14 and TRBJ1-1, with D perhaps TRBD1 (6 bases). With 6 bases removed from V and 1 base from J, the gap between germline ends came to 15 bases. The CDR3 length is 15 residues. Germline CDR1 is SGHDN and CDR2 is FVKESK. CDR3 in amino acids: CASRELDRSNTEAFF. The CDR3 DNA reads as TGTGCCAGCAGGGAATTGGACAGATCGAACACTGAAGCTTTCTTT.

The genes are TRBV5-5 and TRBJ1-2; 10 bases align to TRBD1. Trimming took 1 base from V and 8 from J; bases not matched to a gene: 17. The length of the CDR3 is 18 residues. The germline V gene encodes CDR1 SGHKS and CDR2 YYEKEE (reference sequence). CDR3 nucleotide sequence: TGTGCCAGCAGCTTGACCCGGACAGGGGGTCCCTTTACGAACGGCTACACCTTC. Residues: CASSLTRTGGPFTNGYTF.